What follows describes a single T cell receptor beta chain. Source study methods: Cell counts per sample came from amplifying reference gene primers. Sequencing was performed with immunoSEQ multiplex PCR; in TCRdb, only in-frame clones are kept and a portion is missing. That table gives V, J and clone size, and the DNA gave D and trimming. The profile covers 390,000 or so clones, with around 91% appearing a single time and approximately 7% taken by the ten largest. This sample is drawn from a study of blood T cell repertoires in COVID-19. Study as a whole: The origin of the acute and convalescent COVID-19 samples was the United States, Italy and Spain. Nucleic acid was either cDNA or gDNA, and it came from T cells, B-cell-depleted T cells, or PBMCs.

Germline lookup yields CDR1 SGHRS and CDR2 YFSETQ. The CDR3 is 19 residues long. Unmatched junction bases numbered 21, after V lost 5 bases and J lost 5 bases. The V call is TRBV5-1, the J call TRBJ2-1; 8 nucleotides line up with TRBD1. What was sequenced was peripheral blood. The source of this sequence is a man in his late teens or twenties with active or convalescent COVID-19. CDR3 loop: CASRTGQGGSWRTNNEQFF. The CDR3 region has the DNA TGCGCCAGCAGGACTGGACAGGGAGGATCTTGGAGGACGAACAATGAGCAGTTCTTC.